Detailed here is one TCR beta chain. The data belong to a study of blood T cell repertoires in COVID-19. In the original analysis: Amplification from reference gene primers served as the basis for estimated nucleated cell counts. The table came from immunoSEQ multiplex PCR; TCRdb's copy has only in-frame clones and leaves some out. V, J and clone size reflect that table, while D and trimming were determined from the DNA. The sample holds 250,000 to 400,000 clones, approximately 88% seen once. Per the germline V gene, CDR1 is GTSNPN and CDR2 is SVGIG (reference sequence). J was trimmed by 2 bases and V by 5 bases; bases with no gene match: 5. This CDR3 contains 14 residues.

The genes are TRBV30 and TRBJ2-3; 9 bases are a match to TRBD2. The specimen was peripheral blood. The sequence was obtained from a woman in her twenties or thirties with COVID-19, enrolled during active disease. In nucleotides, the CDR3 is TGTGCCTGGGGTGGGGGACTAGCCACAGATACGCAGTATTTT. This translates into CAWGGGLATDTQYF. The variable domain in full, completed from reference TRBV30 and TRBJ2-3, reads SQTIHQWPATLVQPVGSPLSLECTVEGTSNPNLYWYRQAAGRGLQLLFYSVGIGQISSEVPQNLSASRPQDRQFILSSKKLLLSDSGFYLCAWGGGLATDTQYFGPGTRLTVL.